This TCR beta chain originates from a study of T cell changes during pregnancy in multiple sclerosis. Produced via immunoSEQ multiplex PCR; TCRdb's table is partial and in-frame only. The repertoire consists of 100,000 or so clones, with 75% to 95% occurring once and the leading ten covering around 3.1%. V gave up 4 bases and J gave up 2 bases; unmatched junction bases: 7. The CDR3 runs to 15 residues. The germline V gene encodes CDR1 LNHDA and CDR2 SQIVND (reference sequence). The sequencing used peripheral blood, collected in the second trimester of pregnancy. The sequence was collected from a female donor with multiple sclerosis, enrolled in a pregnancy study. The V gene is TRBV19, the J gene TRBJ2-7; the match to TRBD2 covers 8 bases. The CDR3 DNA follows: TGTGCCAGTAGTACGGGTAGCGGGAATCCCTACGAGCAGTACTTC. Its translation: CASSTGSGNPYEQYF.